The sequence of this TCR beta chain was determined in a study of blood T cell repertoires in COVID-19. Overall study context: Specimens from acute and convalescent COVID-19 originated in the United States, Italy and Spain. T cells, B-cell-depleted T cells, or PBMCs supplied cDNA or gDNA.

Assay: immunoSEQ multiplex PCR; the TCRdb copy retains only in-frame clones and omits some. The sample comprises around 450,000 clones, about nine tenths of which are singletons, and 0.65% to 0.9% rests with the top ten. This CDR3 has 16 amino acids. Germline CDR1 and CDR2: SGHNT and YYREEE (reference sequence). V shed 4 bases and J 1 base; nucleotides not matched to a gene: 6. Cohort 3 recovery required two negative PCRs, clearance, or symptom resolution. The TCR was taken from a woman between 18 and 29 years old who had recovered from COVID-19. Sequencing was carried out using PBMCs or T cells enriched from blood (not recorded which). The rearrangement links TRBV5-4 to TRBJ2-2; 8 bases are a match to TRBD2. The CDR3 region has the DNA TGTGCCAGCAGCCTGGAGCGGGGGCAGAACACCGGGGAGCTGTTTTTT. It encodes CASSLERGQNTGELFF.